One and the same sample provided the 2 T cell receptor beta chains below, sequenced in a study of blood T cells in healthy people across ages. Primers used in a second PCR of about 6 to 11 cycles were a sample-barcoded 5' primer and a J-beta primer mix. TCRdb analysed the 5' RACE reads with MiXCR anew, one entry per CDR3 protein. The profile shows around 670,000 distinct CDR3 sequences, about 30% of them singletons. Sequenced: blood. These TCRs come from a woman older than 75 in good health.

The sample holds many counts of this clonotype. This sequence joins TRBV5-6 and TRBJ1-5; 8 nucleotides agree with TRBD1. The CDR3 has 18 residues. The germline V gene encodes CDR1 SGHDT and CDR2 YYEEEE. V shed 4 bases and J 0 bases; nucleotides not matched to a gene: 12. CDR3 amino acids: CASSPWTGKTYSNQPQHF. CDR3 sequence (DNA): TGTGCCAGCAGCCCATGGACAGGGAAGACTTATAGCAATCAGCCCCAGCATTTT.

This clonotype was observed at least ten times. The chain carries TRBV12-3 or TRBV12-4 and TRBJ2-7; D gene uncertain. This CDR3 has 12 amino acids. Trimming shortened V by 4 bases and J by 2 bases, and 6 bases separated the two germline ends. CDR3 protein: CASSSWPYEQYF. In DNA, the CDR3 is TGTGCCAGCAGTTCTTGGCCCTACGAGCAGTACTTC.